This TCR beta chain was captured by sequencing in a study of T cells in Graves' hyperthyroidism and ophthalmopathy. Fresh 10 ml peripheral blood yielded PBMCs. This clonotype appeared many times. This CDR3 contains 15 residues. V trimming: 5 bases; J trimming: 6 bases; junction bases outside the gene matches: 11. The germline gives CDR1 SGHNT, CDR2 YENEEA. Using RNA transcripts as the source, TCR beta CDR3 regions were amplified. The TCR CDR3 was amplified in a first-round RT-PCR using the HTBI primer set. TCRdb reprocessed the multiplex PCR reads with MiXCR, giving one entry per CDR3 protein. The table has 350,000 to 450,000 distinct CDR3 sequences, approximately 13% seen once.

V gene TRBV11-3 combines with J gene TRBJ2-3, with 7 bases lining up with TRBD2. This TCR derives from a woman between 55 and 75 years old with Graves' hyperthyroidism. The sample consisted of blood. The DNA of the CDR3 is TGTGCCAGCAGCCCCCGGGACTATGTAATGGATACGCAGTATTTT. Residues: CASSPRDYVMDTQYF.